The 20 T cell receptor beta chains listed next were all sequenced from one sample in a study of long-term antiretroviral therapy in people with HIV. Researchers report immunoSEQ v3.0 was run at survey level. Sequencing used immunoSEQ multiplex PCR; TCRdb keeps in-frame clones, though not all of them. Of about 33,000 clones listed, 90% to 97% are singletons. The sample consisted of unsorted PBMCs, taken roughly 6.4 years after starting antiretroviral therapy. The receptors shown here come from a man aged 25 to 40 with HIV.

This chain joins TRBV4-2 and TRBJ2-5; D possibly matches TRBD1 or TRBD2 (5 bases each). This CDR3 has 18 amino acids. V shed 6 bases and J shed 5 bases, with 28 bases lying between them. Germline V gives CDR1 LGHNA, CDR2 YNFKEQ. CDR3 bases: TGTGCCAGCAGTTCTCCGGGGCGAGGAATGGTCAAATTGGAGACCCAGTACTTC. Its translation: CASSSPGRGMVKLETQYF.

V is TRBV9 and J is TRBJ2-7; D possibly corresponds to TRBD1 (7 bases). Germline V gene data show CDR1 as SGDLS and CDR2 as YYNGEE. The CDR3 is made up of 15 amino acids. Trimming left V 2 bases short and J 2 bases short, with 14 bases between. CDR3 sequence: CASSVEEGQTYEQYF. CDR3 sequence (DNA): TGTGCCAGCAGCGTGGAGGAGGGACAGACCTACGAGCAGTACTTC. The whole variable domain, remainder taken from reference TRBV9 and TRBJ2-7, is DSGVTQTPKHLITATGQRVTLRCSPRSGDLSVYWYQQSLDQGLQFLIQYYNGEERAKGNILERFSAQQFPDLHSELNLSSLELGDSALYFCASSVEEGQTYEQYFGPGTRLTVT.

CDR3 DNA: TGTGCCAGCAGCGTAGGAATAGCGGTTAACACCGGGGAGCTGTTTTTT. Amino acids: CASSVGIAVNTGELFF. This rearrangement joins TRBV9 to TRBJ2-2; maybe TRBD2 (6 bases). There are 16 residues in the CDR3. V was clipped by 0 bases and J by 2 bases, with 11 bases between them. Germline values: CDR1 SGDLS, CDR2 YYNGEE.

The J gene is TRBJ2-1, the V gene TRBV10-3; 7 nucleotides align to TRBD1. This CDR3 is 13 amino acids long. Germline-derived CDR1 and CDR2 are ENHRY and SYGVKD. The V gene end was trimmed by 10 bases and the J gene end by 9 bases; junction bases not matched to a gene: 12. The CDR3 region is CASRQGRDGEQFF. The DNA of the CDR3 is TGTGCCAGTAGACAGGGCCGGGATGGTGAGCAGTTCTTC.

The V call is TRBV5-4, the J call TRBJ1-2; D is possibly TRBD1 (6 bases). The CDR3 sequence is 13 residues long. V gave up 0 bases and J gave up 6 bases, with 9 bases separating them. Germline V gene lookup returns CDR1 SGHNT and CDR2 YYREEE (reference sequence). CDR3 loop: CASSLATGDGYTF. CDR3 DNA: TGTGCCAGCAGCTTGGCGACAGGCGATGGCTACACCTTC.

The rearrangement links TRBV11-3 to TRBJ2-3; TRBD2 aligns across 8 bases. CDR1 is SGHNT and CDR2 is YENEEA in the germline V gene. The V segment lost 1 base and the J segment 3 bases; nucleotides outside the gene matches: 15. The CDR3 is made up of 19 amino acids. The CDR3 sequence: CASSLGGWSGGRGTDTQYF. The CDR3 DNA sequence: TGTGCCAGCAGCTTAGGGGGTTGGAGCGGGGGTCGAGGAACAGATACGCAGTATTTT.

The chain has TRBV11-2 and TRBJ2-3; no definite D call. The V gene lost 1 base and the J gene lost 6 bases, with 5 bases spanning the gap. CDR3 length: 12 amino acids. The germline CDR1 and CDR2 sequences are SGHAT and FQNNGV. The CDR3 coding sequence is TGTGCCAGCAGCTTAGCTGGGGATACGCAGTATTTT. Encoded protein: CASSLAGDTQYF.

The chain carries TRBV9 and TRBJ2-1, with 8 bases aligning to TRBD2. CDR1 and CDR2 (germline): SGDLS, YYNGEE. The CDR3 contains 13 residues. V lost 0 bases to trimming and J lost 8 bases; unmatched junction nucleotides: 1. In nucleotides, the CDR3 is TGTGCCAGCAGCGTAGACGGGAGGGATGAGCAGTTCTTC. This translates into CASSVDGRDEQFF.

The chain joins TRBV7-9 to TRBJ2-1; D possibly corresponds to TRBD1 (6 bases). Germline CDR1 SEHNR, CDR2 FQNEAQ (reference sequence). The V end lost 3 bases, the J end lost 2 bases, and 14 bases lay between the germline ends. This CDR3 spans 16 amino acids. CDR3 loop: CASSFDGWGPYNEQFF. The CDR3 DNA is TGTGCCAGCAGCTTTGACGGGTGGGGGCCCTACAATGAGCAGTTCTTC.

The chain has TRBV9 and TRBJ2-3, with 10 bases aligning to TRBD1. The junction had 4 bases not matched to a gene; V was cut back by 5 bases and J by 4 bases. This CDR3 contains 14 residues. The V gene's germline CDR1 is SGDLS and CDR2 YYNGEE. CDR3 loop: CASSRQGAADTQYF. CDR3 bases: TGTGCCAGCAGTAGACAGGGGGCTGCAGATACGCAGTATTTT.

The V gene is TRBV19, the J gene TRBJ2-1, with 11 bases lining up with TRBD2. The CDR3 has 15 amino acids. CDR1 LNHDA and CDR2 SQIVND come from the germline V gene (reference sequence). V lost 5 bases and J lost 7; bases outside the gene matches: 7. The CDR3 sequence: CASSWSGLAENEQFF. In nucleotides, the CDR3 is TGTGCCAGTAGTTGGTCGGGACTAGCGGAAAATGAGCAGTTCTTC.

The J gene is TRBJ2-5, the V gene TRBV29-1; D may correspond to TRBD1 or TRBD2 (5 bases each). Looked up from germline, CDR1 is SQVTM and CDR2 is ANQGSEA. Deletions cut 4 bases from V and 5 bases from J, with 11 bases between. The CDR3 runs 12 residues. The DNA for the CDR3 is TGCAGCGTTGTGCAGGGCGGGGAGACCCAGTACTTC. Amino acid sequence: CSVVQGGETQYF.

The J gene is TRBJ2-4, the V gene TRBV9, with a tentative D call TRBD1 (6 bases). The CDR3 runs 13 residues. Germline CDR1 SGDLS, CDR2 YYNGEE. Trimming stripped 3 bases from V and 6 bases from J, with 10 bases between. The CDR3 sequence is CASSGIGGNIQYF. The CDR3 region has the DNA TGTGCCAGCAGCGGAATAGGGGGAAACATTCAGTACTTC.

The chain has TRBV30 and TRBJ2-7, with D perhaps matching TRBD2 (5 bases). The V gene lost 4 bases and the J gene lost 2 bases, with 12 bases spanning the gap. The germline V gene encodes CDR1 GTSNPN and CDR2 SVGIG (reference sequence). CDR3 length: 13 residues. CDR3 region: CAWIPTNTYEQYF. In nucleotides, the CDR3 is TGTGCCTGGATCCCGACTAACACCTACGAGCAGTACTTC.

The chain has TRBV4-1 and TRBJ1-6; no firm D call. Germline V gene lookup returns CDR1 MGHRA and CDR2 YSYEKL. The V gene lost 0 bases and the J gene lost 9 bases, with 0 bases spanning the gap. The CDR3 is 11 residues long. Here the CDR3 reads CASSQDSPLHF. Written as DNA, the CDR3 is TGCGCCAGCAGCCAAGATTCACCCCTCCACTTT.

This clone was found once. The chain carries TRBV6-6 and TRBJ2-5, with a possible D match to TRBD2 (6 bases). Trimming pared 4 bases from V and 9 bases from J, leaving 18 bases between. The CDR3 sequence is 14 residues long. From germline, CDR1 is MNHNY and CDR2 SVGAGI (reference sequence). The CDR3 protein is CASSLALKGGAQYF. The CDR3 DNA is TGTGCCAGCAGTTTGGCTTTAAAAGGCGGGGCCCAGTACTTC.

CDR3 sequence: CASSLASGGDTDTQYF. CDR3 coding DNA: TGTGCCAGCAGCTTGGCCTCTGGCGGGGACACAGATACGCAGTATTTT. The chain uses TRBV7-2 and TRBJ2-3; TRBD2 is a possible D gene (6 bases). The ends were cut back, 3 bases at V and 2 bases at J, with 15 bases in the middle. This CDR3 region has 16 residues. Germline V gene data show CDR1 as SGHTA and CDR2 as FQGNSA.

The V and J genes are TRBV5-1 and TRBJ2-3; D not certain. This CDR3 region has 15 residues. Germline V gene sequence: CDR1 SGHRS, CDR2 YFSETQ. The V end lost 3 bases, the J end lost 2 bases, and 13 bases lay between the germline ends. This CDR3 is CASSSVVPTTDTQYF. CDR3 bases: TGCGCCAGCAGCTCAGTCGTCCCAACCACAGATACGCAGTATTTT.

The table lists this clone with a count of one. This chain connects TRBV19 to TRBJ1-5, with 10 bases fitting TRBD1. V was pared by 6 bases and J by 8 bases, with 7 bases of the junction left unmatched. The germline V gene has CDR1 LNHDA and CDR2 SQIVND (reference sequence). The CDR3 length is 14 residues. The CDR3 sequence: CASSIGTGAKPQHF. In nucleotides, the CDR3 is TGTGCCAGTAGCATCGGGACAGGGGCTAAGCCCCAGCATTTT.

The gene calls are TRBV10-2 and TRBJ2-7; D is ambiguous. Germline V CDR1 and CDR2: WSHSY, SAAADI. The CDR3 sequence is 14 residues long. The V end was cut by 0 bases, the J end by 2 bases, with 8 bases between. CDR3 bases: TGCGCCAGCAGTGAGTCGCACACCACCTACGAGCAGTACTTC. Amino acid sequence: CASSESHTTYEQYF.